The 22 T cell receptor beta chains listed next were all sequenced from one sample in a study of blood T cell repertoires in COVID-19. The data were produced by immunoSEQ multiplex PCR, yet TCRdb's version contains in-frame clones alone and is incomplete. Of some 180,000 clones listed, roughly nine tenths are singletons. The specimen was peripheral blood. The origin of the receptors is a man aged 55 to 69 with active or convalescent COVID-19.

This chain links TRBV10-3 with TRBJ2-7; D possibly corresponds to TRBD1 (6 bases). Germline V CDR1 and CDR2: ENHRY, SYGVKD. V was pared by 10 bases and J by 0 bases, with 19 bases between. This CDR3 has 15 amino acids. This CDR3 is CATVYTGKGSYEQYF. CDR3 DNA: TGTGCCACCGTCTACACAGGGAAGGGCTCCTACGAGCAGTACTTC.

A word on this clone: Sequence at one end of the junction differs from germline and may be a read error. This specimen includes other DNA sequences encoding the same CDR3. J is TRBJ1-2 and V is TRBV7-9; a possible D gene is TRBD1 (6 bases). The CDR3 loop spans 13 amino acids. Looked up from germline, CDR1 is SEHNR and CDR2 is FQNEAQ (reference sequence). CDR3 loop: CASSLGGDYGYTF. CDR3 in DNA: TGTGCCAGCAGTTTAGGGGGGGACTATGGCTACACCTTC. The full variable domain, with the rest looked up from reference TRBV7-9 and TRBJ1-2, is DTGVSQNPRHKITKRGQNVTFRCDPISEHNRLYWYRQTLGQGPEFLTYFQNEAQLEKSRLLSDRFSAERPKGSFSTLEIQRTEQGDSAMYLCASSLGGDYGYTFGSGTRLTVV.

J is TRBJ1-4 and V is TRBV6-1; 10 bases map to TRBD1. CDR1 is MNHNS, CDR2 SASEGT, per germline. V shed 2 bases and J 5 bases; nucleotides not matched to a gene: 8. The CDR3 consists of 17 residues. As DNA, the CDR3 is TGTGCCAGCAGTGAATTTCGTCTGGGACAGGGGAATGAAAAACTGTTTTTT. Translation gives CASSEFRLGQGNEKLFF.

This clone was seen only once. The chain employs TRBV3-1 (or the pseudogene TRBV3-2) and TRBJ1-1; 9 positions match TRBD1. The CDR3 is made up of 16 amino acids. Germline-derived CDR1 and CDR2 are LGHDT and YNNKEL (reference sequence). The V segment lost 2 bases and the J segment 0 bases; nucleotides outside the gene matches: 4. CDR3 residues: CASSQPGQGLNTEAFF. The CDR3 region has the DNA TGTGCCAGCAGCCAACCCGGACAGGGGCTGAACACTGAAGCTTTCTTT.

The rearrangement links TRBV10-2 to TRBJ1-2; 8 bases map to TRBD1. Looked up from germline, CDR1 is WSHSY and CDR2 is SAAADI. The V gene end was trimmed by 5 bases and the J gene end by 6 bases; junction bases not matched to a gene: 8. This CDR3 region has 14 residues. The CDR3 reads CASSMGQEIDGYTF. CDR3 bases: TGCGCCAGCAGTATGGGACAGGAGATTGATGGCTACACCTTC.

The chain carries TRBV10-2 and TRBJ1-1; TRBD1 might be the D (5 bases). Between the trimmed V and J ends, which lost 3 bases and 1 base, there was a span of 9 bases. Germline loops: CDR1 WSHSY, CDR2 SAAADI. CDR3 length: 14 amino acids. Written as DNA, the CDR3 is TGCGCCAGCAGTGACTCCGGGGGGAACACTGAAGCTTTCTTT. Its translation: CASSDSGGNTEAFF.

The V call is TRBV11-2, the J call TRBJ2-3, with a tentative D call TRBD2 (7 bases). The CDR3 is 16 amino acids. The V gene lost 3 bases and the J gene lost 0 bases, with 13 bases spanning the gap. CDR1 and CDR2 from the germline V gene are SGHAT and FQNNGV. The CDR3 region has the DNA TGTGCCAGCAGCTTCGGGGCGGGGGCGAGCACAGATACGCAGTATTTT. Translating gives CASSFGAGASTDTQYF.

V is TRBV29-1 and J is TRBJ1-2; D possibly corresponds to TRBD1 (6 bases). The CDR3 has 13 amino acids. Germline values: CDR1 SQVTM, CDR2 ANQGSEA. The V gene lost 4 bases and the J gene lost 2 bases, with 11 bases spanning the gap. The CDR3 DNA is TGCAGCGTTGTTCAGGGGATCAACTATGGCTACACCTTC. Its protein is CSVVQGINYGYTF.

The chain carries TRBV19 and TRBJ1-5; 9 nucleotides agree with TRBD1. Per germline, CDR1 LNHDA and CDR2 SQIVND (reference sequence). V shed 4 bases and J 10 bases; nucleotides not matched to a gene: 20. The CDR3 is 18 residues long. The CDR3 sequence is CASSRGQGVTDARAPQHF. CDR3 sequence (DNA): TGTGCCAGTAGTAGGGGACAGGGTGTAACAGACGCCCGGGCACCCCAGCATTTT.

The V call is TRBV6-5, the J call TRBJ2-7, with a possible D match to TRBD2 (5 bases). V shed 0 bases and J shed 0 bases, with 12 bases lying between them. The CDR3 consists of 16 residues. Per the germline V gene, CDR1 is MNHEY and CDR2 is SVGAGI. The CDR3 nucleotides read TGTGCCAGCAGTTACTCAGGAGGCAGGAGCTCCTACGAGCAGTACTTC. Protein sequence: CASSYSGGRSSYEQYF.

CDR3: CSVDLTGYNEQFF. The CDR3 nucleotides read TGCAGCGTCGATCTGACAGGTTACAATGAGCAGTTCTTC. The chain carries TRBV29-1 and TRBJ2-1; a weak D match, TRBD1 (6 bases). V gave up 6 bases and J gave up 4 bases, with 13 bases separating them. Per germline, CDR1 SQVTM and CDR2 ANQGSEA. This CDR3 comprises 13 residues.

The rearrangement links TRBV29-1 to TRBJ2-1, with 8 bases that match TRBD1. This CDR3 region has 15 residues. Germline V gene data show CDR1 as SQVTM and CDR2 as ANQGSEA. V was pared by 7 bases and J by 0 bases, with 8 bases of the junction left unmatched. The CDR3 bases are TGCAGCGCAGGGAAGGGGACAGGCTCCTACAATGAGCAGTTCTTC. Residues: CSAGKGTGSYNEQFF.

The sample holds a few counts of this clone. This chain links TRBV2 with TRBJ1-5; maybe TRBD1 (6 bases). Germline V gives CDR1 SNHLY, CDR2 FYNNEI. The CDR3 is made up of 14 amino acids. V was shortened by 2 bases and J by 5 bases, with 10 bases between the two germline ends. The CDR3 DNA is TGTGCCAGCAGTGAAACACAGGGCCATCAGCCCCAGCATTTT. Protein: CASSETQGHQPQHF. The whole variable domain, remainder taken from reference TRBV2 and TRBJ1-5, is EPEVTQTPSHQVTQMGQEVILRCVPISNHLYFYWYRQILGQKVEFLVSFYNNEISEKSEIFDDQFSVERPDGSNFTLKIRSTKLEDSAMYFCASSETQGHQPQHFGDGTRLSIL.

The rearrangement links TRBV24-1 to TRBJ2-5; possible D gene TRBD2, 6 bases. CDR1 is KGHDR, CDR2 SFDVKD, per germline. With 2 bases removed from V and 5 bases from J, the gap between germline ends came to 14 bases. This CDR3 comprises 15 residues. DNA for the CDR3: TGTGCCACCAGTGATTCGAGAAAGGGAGGTGAGACCCAGTACTTC. Translating it yields CATSDSRKGGETQYF.

V is TRBV4-2 and J is TRBJ2-3; tentative D call: TRBD2 (6 bases). Germline values: CDR1 LGHNA, CDR2 YNFKEQ. The CDR3 contains 17 residues. Trimming removed 1 base at V and 1 base at J, with 15 bases between. CDR3 loop: CASSQGGGSKGTDTQYF. CDR3 coding DNA: TGTGCCAGCAGCCAAGGTGGGGGGAGCAAGGGCACAGATACGCAGTATTTT.

This chain joins TRBV30 and TRBJ2-5; 10 bases are a match to TRBD2. Germline CDR1 is GTSNPN and CDR2 is SVGIG (reference sequence). The CDR3 is 18 residues long. Trimming removed 0 bases from V and 3 bases from J; junction bases left unmatched: 13. CDR3 sequence reads: CAWSVRPFWLAGEETQYF. CDR3 bases: TGTGCCTGGAGTGTGAGACCTTTTTGGCTAGCGGGGGAAGAGACCCAGTACTTC.

V and J are TRBV20-1 and TRBJ2-7; 8 positions agree with TRBD2. The germline gives CDR1 DFQATT, CDR2 SNEGSKA (reference sequence). CDR3 length: 14 amino acids. Trimming at V came to 3 bases and at J to 4 bases, leaving 8 bases not matched to a gene. The DNA of the CDR3 is TGCAGTGCTAGTAGCTCGGCGGGGGGTTACGAGCAGTACTTC. Amino acids: CSASSSAGGYEQYF.

The rearrangement joins TRBV18 to TRBJ2-1; TRBD1 might be the D (6 bases). The CDR3 contains 13 residues. The germline V gene has CDR1 KGHSH and CDR2 LQKENI. V lost 2 bases and J 7 bases, leaving 9 bases between the germline ends. The CDR3 spells CASSPWQGNEQFF. The CDR3 nucleotides are TGTGCCAGCTCACCATGGCAGGGGAATGAGCAGTTCTTC.

J is TRBJ1-3 and V is TRBV9; 9 bases match TRBD1. The CDR3 is made up of 14 amino acids. With V trimmed by 3 bases and J by 7 bases, 5 bases remained unmatched. Germline lookup yields CDR1 SGDLS and CDR2 YYNGEE. CDR3 amino acids: CASSAEDRGNTIYF. The CDR3, as DNA: TGTGCCAGCAGCGCGGAGGACAGGGGTAACACCATATATTTT.

The V and J genes are TRBV6-5 and TRBJ1-1, with D uncertain. CDR1 and CDR2 from the germline V gene are MNHEY and SVGAGI. The ends were cut back, 6 bases at V and 4 bases at J, with 12 bases in the middle. The CDR3 loop spans 13 amino acids. CDR3 sequence reads: CASRKPGSTEAFF. CDR3 coding DNA: TGTGCCAGCAGGAAACCGGGGAGCACTGAAGCTTTCTTT.

J is TRBJ2-1 and V is TRBV6-2 or TRBV6-3, with D possibly matching TRBD1 (7 bases). The CDR3 consists of 13 residues. Germline loops: CDR1 MNHEY, CDR2 SVGEGT. Trimming stripped 5 bases from V and 8 bases from J, with 13 bases between. The CDR3 protein is CASSQLRGDEQFF. CDR3 DNA sequence: TGTGCCAGCAGTCAGCTCAGGGGGGATGAGCAGTTCTTC.

The chain links TRBV11-2 to TRBJ2-7; weak D call: TRBD2 (6 bases). Germline-derived CDR1 and CDR2 are SGHAT and FQNNGV. This CDR3 spans 15 amino acids. V lost 5 bases and J 3 bases, leaving 17 bases between the germline ends. The DNA of the CDR3 is TGTGCCAGCAGCCAAACCGGGACTGACTTCTACGAGCAGTACTTC. It yields the protein CASSQTGTDFYEQYF.